This T cell receptor beta chain was recorded in a study of T cell repertoires in cytomegalovirus infection (dated by TCRdb to between 2018 and 2021). Looking at the study overall: Because public TCR beta signatures pointed to carriage of CMV infection together with the matching HLA type, the HLA type of each donor mattered for the analysis.

The sequencer was an Illumina HiSeq 1500. TCRdb redid the processing of the public reads, applying fastp at Q25 and MiXCR, and retained in-frame beta chains. Every entry covers one CDR3 protein and lists the most common genes and DNA from its rows. A total of more than 150,000 distinct CDR3 sequences appear in this sample, roughly 19% of them only once. In total, the top ten clones hold approximately 2.9% of the sample. This clonotype was seen only a few times. Its antigen target is currently unknown. Base qualities are not at hand, and no much larger clone is one base apart. Overall study results and their limits: The ex vivo response was dominated by HLA-C-restricted CMV-specific TCR beta clonotypes, and the single most frequent clonotype in two of eight donors was supplied by these HLA-C-restricted clonotypes. In both this cohort and an independent roughly 330-donor cohort, the cumulative frequency of public TCR beta family members distinguished carriers of CMV infection plus the relevant HLA type.

In the germline V gene, CDR1 corresponds to KGHDR and CDR2 to SFDVKD. The V and J ends are trimmed by 5 bases and 8 bases, leaving 17 bases between them. Including cysteine and phenylalanine, the CDR3 has 15 amino acids. Of all the DNA, just the CDR3 is kept, 45 bases in frame from base 1. The specimen was PBMCs. The sequence links TRBV24-1 to TRBJ2-2; the D segment cannot be called with confidence. This receptor was identified in a human donor in good health (CMV status not recorded). Some clones in this sample may be carry-over from other donors' samples. CDR3 region: CATSGTGSTSGELFF. Here is the DNA: TGTGCCACCAGTGGTACGGGCTCAACAAGTGGGGAGCTGTTTTTT.